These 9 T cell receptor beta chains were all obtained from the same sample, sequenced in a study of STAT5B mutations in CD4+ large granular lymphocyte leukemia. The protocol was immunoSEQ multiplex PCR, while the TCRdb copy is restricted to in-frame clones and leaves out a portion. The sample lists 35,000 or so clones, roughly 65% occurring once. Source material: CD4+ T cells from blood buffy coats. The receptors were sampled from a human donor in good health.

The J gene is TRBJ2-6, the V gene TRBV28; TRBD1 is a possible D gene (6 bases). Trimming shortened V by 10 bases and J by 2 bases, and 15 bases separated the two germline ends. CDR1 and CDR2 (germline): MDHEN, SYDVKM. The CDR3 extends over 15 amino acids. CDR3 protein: CATYRANTGANVLTF. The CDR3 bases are TGTGCCACCTACAGGGCTAACACTGGGGCCAACGTCCTGACTTTC.

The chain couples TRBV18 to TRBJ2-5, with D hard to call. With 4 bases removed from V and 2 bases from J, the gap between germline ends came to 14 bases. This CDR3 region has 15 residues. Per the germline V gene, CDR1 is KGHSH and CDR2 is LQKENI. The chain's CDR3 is CASSLMTAPQETQYF. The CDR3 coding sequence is TGTGCCAGCTCACTTATGACTGCCCCACAAGAGACCCAGTACTTC.

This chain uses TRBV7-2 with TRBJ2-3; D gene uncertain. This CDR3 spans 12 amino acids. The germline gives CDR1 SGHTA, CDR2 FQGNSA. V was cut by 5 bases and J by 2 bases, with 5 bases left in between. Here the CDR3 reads CASSAFTDTQYF. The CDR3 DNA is TGTGCCAGCAGCGCCTTCACAGATACGCAGTATTTT.

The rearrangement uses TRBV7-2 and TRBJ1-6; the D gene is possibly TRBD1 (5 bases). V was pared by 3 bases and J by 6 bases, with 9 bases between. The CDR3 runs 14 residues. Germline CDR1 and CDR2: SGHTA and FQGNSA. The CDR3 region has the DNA TGTGCCAGCAGCTTCCAGGGTCGTAATTCACCCCTCCACTTT. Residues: CASSFQGRNSPLHF. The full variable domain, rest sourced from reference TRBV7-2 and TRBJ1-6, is GAGVSQSPSNKVTEKGKDVELRCDPISGHTALYWYRQSLGQGLEFLIYFQGNSAPDKSGLPSDRFSAERTGGSVSTLTIQRTQQEDSAVYLCASSFQGRNSPLHFGNGTRLTVT.

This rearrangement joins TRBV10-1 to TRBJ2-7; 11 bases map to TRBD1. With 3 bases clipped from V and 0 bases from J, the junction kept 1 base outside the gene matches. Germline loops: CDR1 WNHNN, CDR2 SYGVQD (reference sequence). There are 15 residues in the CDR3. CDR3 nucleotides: TGCGCCAGCAGTGACGGGACAGGGGGCTCCTACGAGCAGTACTTC. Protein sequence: CASSDGTGGSYEQYF.

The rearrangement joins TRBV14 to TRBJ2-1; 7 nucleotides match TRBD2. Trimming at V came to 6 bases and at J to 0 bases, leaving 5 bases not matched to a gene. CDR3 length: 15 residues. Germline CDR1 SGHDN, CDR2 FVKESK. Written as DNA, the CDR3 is TGTGCCAGCAGACGTACTAGCGACTCCTACAATGAGCAGTTCTTC. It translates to CASRRTSDSYNEQFF.

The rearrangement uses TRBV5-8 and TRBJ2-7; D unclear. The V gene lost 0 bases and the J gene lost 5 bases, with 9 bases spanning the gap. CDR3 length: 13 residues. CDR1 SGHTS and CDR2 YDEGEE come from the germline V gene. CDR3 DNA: TGTGCCAGCAGCTTGGTCAGTTACCACGAGCAGTACTTC. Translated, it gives CASSLVSYHEQYF.

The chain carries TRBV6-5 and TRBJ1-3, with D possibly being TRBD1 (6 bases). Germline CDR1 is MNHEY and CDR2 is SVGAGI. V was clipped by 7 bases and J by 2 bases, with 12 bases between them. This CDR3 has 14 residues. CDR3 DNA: TGTGCCAGCACCGAACACAGGGCTGGAAACACCATATATTTT. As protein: CASTEHRAGNTIYF.

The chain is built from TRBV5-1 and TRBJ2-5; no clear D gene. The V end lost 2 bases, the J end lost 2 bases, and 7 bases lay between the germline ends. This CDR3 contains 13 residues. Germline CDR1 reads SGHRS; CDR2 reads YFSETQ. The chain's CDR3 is CASSLSSQETQYF. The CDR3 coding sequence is TGCGCCAGCAGCTTATCCAGTCAAGAGACCCAGTACTTC.